This T cell receptor (beta chain) was documented in a study of CD8+CD57+ T cells in acquired aplastic anemia. Study-wide context: Across the sorted CD4+ and CD8+ cells, DNA amounts averaged about 3 ug.

Investigators profiled TCR beta VDJ and CDR3 from genomic DNA template. MiXCR was run by TCRdb on the reads, yielding one entry per CDR3 protein. The table includes 130,000 or so distinct CDR3 sequences, 30% to 45% detected once. Sequencing was done on patients that had shown CD8+CD57+ cell expansion by flow cytometry. V shed 6 bases and J shed 5 bases, with 14 bases lying between them. The length of the CDR3 is 13 residues. CDR1 is SQVTM, CDR2 ANQGSEA, per germline. Sequencing used sorted CD4+, CD8+, or CD8+CD57+ T cells (not recorded which) from PBMCs. The chain employs TRBV29-1 and TRBJ1-5; D is perhaps TRBD1 (5 bases). The clonotype originates from a human donor with aplastic anemia. CDR3 region: CSVGGTGDQPQHF. The CDR3 bases are TGCAGCGTAGGAGGGACGGGGGATCAGCCCCAGCATTTT.